This T cell receptor beta chain was recorded in a study of blood T cells in healthy people across ages. Looking at the study overall: About one barcoded beta molecule per two T cells was the capture yield of template switching.

Next came a second PCR, run for roughly 6 to 11 cycles, which used a sample-barcoded 5' primer along with a J-beta primer mix. Carrying 12 random nucleotides, a template-switch adaptor labeled each individual cDNA molecule. From the 5' RACE reads, TCRdb called clonotypes with MiXCR, one entry per CDR3 protein. This table has 870,000 or so distinct CDR3 sequences, around 30% appearing once. For this clonotype: Its target is not known.

The V end lost 5 bases, the J end lost 1 base, and 14 bases lay between the germline ends. The length of the CDR3 is 15 residues. Overall study results and limits: What prevented conclusive comparison of naive and antigen-experienced cells was that PBMCs were unsorted. There were more naive CD4+ cells and higher diversity in long-lived donors than in aged donors.

Material: blood. This rearrangement joins TRBV12-3 or TRBV12-4 to TRBJ1-1; D is ambiguous. The sequence came from a woman aged 80 or older in good health. CDR3 sequence: CASSPQRTWNTEAFF. CDR3 nucleotides: TGTGCCAGCAGTCCCCAGCGAACATGGAACACTGAAGCTTTCTTT.